Sequencing of this T cell receptor (beta chain) was carried out in a study of T cell changes during pregnancy in multiple sclerosis. Germline CDR1 MNHNY, CDR2 SVGAGI (reference sequence). The ends lost 5 bases at V and 4 bases at J; junction bases unmatched: 8. The length of the CDR3 is 15 residues. The repertoire was sequenced with immunoSEQ multiplex PCR; TCRdb's copy has only in-frame clones and lacks some. The table has approximately 100,000 clones, 85% to 95% seen once. This clonotype originated in a female donor with multiple sclerosis, enrolled in a pregnancy study. The gene calls are TRBV6-6 and TRBJ2-1; TRBD1 matches at 7 bases. The sample was peripheral blood, taken after pregnancy. CDR3 nucleotide sequence: TGTGCCAGCAGTCCTCGGGGACAGCCATACAATGAGCAGTTCTTC. Its protein is CASSPRGQPYNEQFF.